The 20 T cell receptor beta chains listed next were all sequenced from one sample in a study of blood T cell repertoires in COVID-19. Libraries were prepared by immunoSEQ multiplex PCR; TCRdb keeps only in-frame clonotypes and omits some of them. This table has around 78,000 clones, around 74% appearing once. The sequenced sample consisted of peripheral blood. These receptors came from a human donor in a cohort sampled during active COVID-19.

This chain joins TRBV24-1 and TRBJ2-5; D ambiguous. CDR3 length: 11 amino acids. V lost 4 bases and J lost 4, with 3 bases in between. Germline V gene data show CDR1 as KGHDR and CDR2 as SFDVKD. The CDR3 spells CATSDRETQYF. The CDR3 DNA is TGTGCCACCAGTGACAGAGAGACCCAGTACTTC.

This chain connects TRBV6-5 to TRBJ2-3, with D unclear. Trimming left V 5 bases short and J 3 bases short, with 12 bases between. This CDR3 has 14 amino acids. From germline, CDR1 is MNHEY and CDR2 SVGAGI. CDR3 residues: CASSTPGLTDTQYF. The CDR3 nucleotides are TGTGCCAGCAGTACACCGGGTCTTACAGATACGCAGTATTTT.

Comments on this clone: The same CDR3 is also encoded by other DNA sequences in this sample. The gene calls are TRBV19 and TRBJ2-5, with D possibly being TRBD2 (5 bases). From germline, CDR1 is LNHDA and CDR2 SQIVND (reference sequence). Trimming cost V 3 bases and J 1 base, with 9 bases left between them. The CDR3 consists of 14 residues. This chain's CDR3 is CASSIGGSQETQYF. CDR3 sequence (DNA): TGTGCCAGTAGTATCGGAGGCTCCCAAGAGACCCAGTACTTC.

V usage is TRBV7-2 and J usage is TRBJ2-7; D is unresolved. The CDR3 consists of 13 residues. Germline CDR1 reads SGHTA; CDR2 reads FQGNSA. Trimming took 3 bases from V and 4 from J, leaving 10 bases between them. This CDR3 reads CASSFYPWYEQYF. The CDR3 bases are TGTGCCAGCAGCTTCTATCCTTGGTACGAGCAGTACTTC.

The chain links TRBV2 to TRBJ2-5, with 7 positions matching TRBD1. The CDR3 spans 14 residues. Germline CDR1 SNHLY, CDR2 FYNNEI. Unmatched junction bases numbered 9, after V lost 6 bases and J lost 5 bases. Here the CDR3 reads CASSDRTGAETQYF. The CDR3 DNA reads TGTGCCAGCAGCGACCGGACAGGTGCGGAGACCCAGTACTTC.

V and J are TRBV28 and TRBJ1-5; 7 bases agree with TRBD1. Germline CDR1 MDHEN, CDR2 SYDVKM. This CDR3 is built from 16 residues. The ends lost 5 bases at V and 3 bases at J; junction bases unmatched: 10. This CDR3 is CASSPPEGAANQPQHF. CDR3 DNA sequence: TGTGCCAGCAGTCCCCCTGAGGGGGCGGCCAATCAGCCCCAGCATTTT.

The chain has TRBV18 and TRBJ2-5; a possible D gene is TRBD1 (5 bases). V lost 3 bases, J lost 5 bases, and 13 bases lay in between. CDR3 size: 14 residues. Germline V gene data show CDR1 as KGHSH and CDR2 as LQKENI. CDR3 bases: TGTGCCAGCTCACCTCAGGGTCTGTCGGAGACCCAGTACTTC. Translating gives CASSPQGLSETQYF.

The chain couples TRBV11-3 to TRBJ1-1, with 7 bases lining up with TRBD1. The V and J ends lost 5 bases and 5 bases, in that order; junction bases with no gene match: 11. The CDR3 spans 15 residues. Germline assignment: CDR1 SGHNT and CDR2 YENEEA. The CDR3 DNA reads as TGTGCCAGCAGCCCCTCAGGAGGGGGCAGGACTGAAGCTTTCTTT. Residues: CASSPSGGGRTEAFF.

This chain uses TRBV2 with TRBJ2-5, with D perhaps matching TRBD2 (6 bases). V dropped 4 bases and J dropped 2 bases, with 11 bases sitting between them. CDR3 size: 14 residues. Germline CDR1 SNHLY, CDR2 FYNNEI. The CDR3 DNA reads TGTGCCAGCAGTGGGAGGGACTTTCAAGAGACCCAGTACTTC. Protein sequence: CASSGRDFQETQYF.

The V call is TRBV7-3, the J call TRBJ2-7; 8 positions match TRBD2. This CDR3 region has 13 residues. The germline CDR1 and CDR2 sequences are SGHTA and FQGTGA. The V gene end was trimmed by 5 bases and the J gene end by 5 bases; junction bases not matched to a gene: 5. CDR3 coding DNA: TGTGCCAGCAGCCCCAGCGGGGGCCACGAGCAGTACTTC. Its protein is CASSPSGGHEQYF. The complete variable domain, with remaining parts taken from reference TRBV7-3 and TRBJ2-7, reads GAGVSQTPSNKVTEKGKYVELRCDPISGHTALYWYRQSLGQGPEFLIYFQGTGAADDSGLPNDRFFAVRPEGSVSTLKIQRTERGDSAVYLCASSPSGGHEQYFGPGTRLTVT.

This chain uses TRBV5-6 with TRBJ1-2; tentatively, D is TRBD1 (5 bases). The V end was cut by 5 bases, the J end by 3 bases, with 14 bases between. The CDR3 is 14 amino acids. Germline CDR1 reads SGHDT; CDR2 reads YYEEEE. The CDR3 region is CASSSSGTYYGYTF. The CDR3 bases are TGTGCCAGCAGTTCCTCCGGGACTTACTATGGCTACACCTTC.

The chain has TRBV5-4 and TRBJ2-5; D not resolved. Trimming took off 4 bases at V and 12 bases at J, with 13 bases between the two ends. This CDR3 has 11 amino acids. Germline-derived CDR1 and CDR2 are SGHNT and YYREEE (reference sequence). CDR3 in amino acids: CASSLESREYF. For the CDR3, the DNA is TGTGCCAGCAGCCTGGAGAGTAGAGAGTACTTC.

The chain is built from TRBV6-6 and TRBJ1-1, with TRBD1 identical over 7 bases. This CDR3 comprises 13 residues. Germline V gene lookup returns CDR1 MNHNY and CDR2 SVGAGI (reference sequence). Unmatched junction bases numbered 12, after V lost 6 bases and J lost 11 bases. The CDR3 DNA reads TGTGCCAGCAGACCTGTACTACAGGGGATGGCTTTCTTT. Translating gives CASRPVLQGMAFF.

In nucleotides, the CDR3 is TGTGCCAGCAACCGTCTGGGACAGAACACTGAAGCTTTCTTT. Amino acids: CASNRLGQNTEAFF. The chain has TRBV6-5 and TRBJ1-1; D might be TRBD1 (6 bases). V dropped 7 bases and J dropped 1 base, with 13 bases sitting between them. CDR3 length: 14 amino acids. Per the germline V gene, CDR1 is MNHEY and CDR2 is SVGAGI.

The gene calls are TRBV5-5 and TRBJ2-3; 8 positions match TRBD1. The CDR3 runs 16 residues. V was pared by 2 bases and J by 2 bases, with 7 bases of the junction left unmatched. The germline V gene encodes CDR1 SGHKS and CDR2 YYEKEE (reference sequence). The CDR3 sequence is CASSLDRGTTTDTQYF. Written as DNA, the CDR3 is TGTGCCAGCAGCTTAGACAGGGGCACTACCACAGATACGCAGTATTTT.

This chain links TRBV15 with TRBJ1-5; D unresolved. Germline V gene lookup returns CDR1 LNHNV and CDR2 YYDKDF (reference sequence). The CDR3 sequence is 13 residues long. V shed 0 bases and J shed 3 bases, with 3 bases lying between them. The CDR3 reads CATSRDHNQPQHF. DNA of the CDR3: TGTGCCACCAGCAGAGATCACAATCAGCCCCAGCATTTT.

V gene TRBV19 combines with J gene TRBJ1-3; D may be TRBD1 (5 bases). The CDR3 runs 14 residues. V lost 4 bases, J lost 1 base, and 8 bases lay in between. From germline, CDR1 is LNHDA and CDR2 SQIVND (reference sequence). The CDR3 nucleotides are TGTGCCAGTAGTAGCCAGGGTTCTGGAAACACCATATATTTT. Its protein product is CASSSQGSGNTIYF.

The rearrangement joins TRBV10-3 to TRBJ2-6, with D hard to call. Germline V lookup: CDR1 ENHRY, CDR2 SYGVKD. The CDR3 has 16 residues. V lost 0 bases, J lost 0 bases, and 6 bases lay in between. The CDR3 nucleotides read TGTGCCATCAGTGAGTCCTACCTCTCTGGGGCCAACGTCCTGACTTTC. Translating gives CAISESYLSGANVLTF.

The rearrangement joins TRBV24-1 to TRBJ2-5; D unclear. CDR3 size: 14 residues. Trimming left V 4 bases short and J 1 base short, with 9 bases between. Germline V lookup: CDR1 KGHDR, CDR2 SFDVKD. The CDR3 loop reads CATSDDKLQETQYF. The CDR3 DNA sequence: TGTGCCACCAGTGACGACAAACTCCAAGAGACCCAGTACTTC.

In DNA, the CDR3 is TGTGCCAGCAGTTGGGGAGGGACAGGGGATGGCTACACCTTC. This gives the protein CASSWGGTGDGYTF. V is TRBV6-5 and J is TRBJ1-2; 10 bases match TRBD1. This CDR3 is built from 14 residues. The germline V gene has CDR1 MNHEY and CDR2 SVGAGI. J was trimmed by 6 bases and V by 4 bases; bases with no gene match: 5.